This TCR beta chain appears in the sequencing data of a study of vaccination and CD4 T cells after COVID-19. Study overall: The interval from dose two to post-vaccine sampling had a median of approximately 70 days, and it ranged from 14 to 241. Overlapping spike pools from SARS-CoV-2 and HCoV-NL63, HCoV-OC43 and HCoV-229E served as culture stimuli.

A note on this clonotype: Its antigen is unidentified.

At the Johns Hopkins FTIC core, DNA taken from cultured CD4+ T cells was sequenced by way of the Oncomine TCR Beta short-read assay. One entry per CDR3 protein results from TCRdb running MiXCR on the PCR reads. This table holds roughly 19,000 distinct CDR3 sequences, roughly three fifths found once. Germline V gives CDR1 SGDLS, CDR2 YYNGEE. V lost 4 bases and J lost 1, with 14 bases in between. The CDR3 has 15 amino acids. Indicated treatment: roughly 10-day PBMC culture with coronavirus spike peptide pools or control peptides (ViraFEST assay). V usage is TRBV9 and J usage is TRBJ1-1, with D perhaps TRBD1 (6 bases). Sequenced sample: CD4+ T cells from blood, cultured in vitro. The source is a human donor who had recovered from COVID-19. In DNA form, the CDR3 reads TGTGCCAGCAGCCTGACCGGGACAACGAACACTGAAGCTTTCTTT. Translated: CASSLTGTTNTEAFF.